This is a list of T cell receptor beta chains from one sample in a study of vaccination and CD4 T cells after COVID-19. Antigens for these TCRs are unknown. TCRdb reprocessed the PCR reads via MiXCR and lists one record per CDR3 protein. The top ten clones hold roughly 17% of a sample with about 17,000 distinct CDR3 sequences, less than 65% of them seen once. Sequenced input: CD4+ T cells from blood, cultured in vitro. These receptors were taken from a human donor who had recovered from COVID-19. CDR3s include the opening cysteine and the closing phenylalanine or tryptophan. Each record gives: V gene, CDR3 length, D gene, J gene, clone size, CDR3 protein, CDR3 DNA. The D gene is left open where the match is weak. Clone size, where shown, is once, few, many, or a class for clones that have expanded.

V gene: TRBV20-1
CDR3 length: 15
D gene: TRBD1
J gene: TRBJ1-2
clone size: .
CDR3 protein: CSASVNGTGGSGYTF
CDR3 DNA: TGCAGTGCTAGTGTTAATGGGACAGGGGGTTCTGGCTACACCTTC

V gene: TRBV6-2/TRBV6-3
CDR3 length: 17
D gene: .
J gene: TRBJ1-2
clone size: few
CDR3 protein: CASSEPRPSGVRYGYTF
CDR3 DNA: TGTGCCAGCAGCGAGCCTCGACCGTCCGGGGTTCGCTATGGCTACACCTTC

V gene: TRBV24-1
CDR3 length: 17
D gene: .
J gene: TRBJ1-5
clone size: .
CDR3 protein: CATSDVTGASRNQPQHF
CDR3 DNA: TGTGCCACCAGTGACGTCACGGGGGCGAGTCGCAATCAGCCCCAGCATTTT

V gene: TRBV6-1
CDR3 length: 12
D gene: .
J gene: TRBJ2-5
clone size: .
CDR3 protein: CASSNRVETQYF
CDR3 DNA: TGTGCCAGCAGTAACAGGGTTGAGACCCAGTACTTC

V gene: TRBV2
CDR3 length: 13
D gene: TRBD1
J gene: TRBJ1-1
clone size: .
CDR3 protein: CASSRDRVTEAFF
CDR3 DNA: TGTGCCAGCAGCCGGGACAGGGTTACTGAAGCTTTCTTT

V gene: TRBV27
CDR3 length: 15
D gene: .
J gene: TRBJ2-3
clone size: .
CDR3 protein: CASSFFAEGPDTQYF
CDR3 DNA: TGTGCCAGCAGTTTTTTTGCGGAGGGGCCAGATACGCAGTATTTT

V gene: TRBV10-3
CDR3 length: 11
D gene: .
J gene: TRBJ2-7
clone size: .
CDR3 protein: CAISQGGEQYF
CDR3 DNA: TGTGCCATCAGCCAGGGTGGCGAGCAGTACTTC

V gene: TRBV12-5
CDR3 length: 13
D gene: .
J gene: TRBJ2-5
clone size: .
CDR3 protein: CASGSDNQETQYF
CDR3 DNA: TGTGCTAGTGGCTCCGACAACCAAGAGACCCAGTACTTC

V gene: TRBV20-1
CDR3 length: 17
D gene: TRBD2
J gene: TRBJ2-1
clone size: .
CDR3 protein: CSARDPYSGRATNEQFF
CDR3 DNA: TGCAGTGCTAGAGACCCCTATAGCGGGAGGGCGACCAATGAGCAGTTCTTC

V gene: TRBV20-1
CDR3 length: 14
D gene: TRBD2
J gene: TRBJ2-3
clone size: .
CDR3 protein: CSAPAGGSTDTQYF
CDR3 DNA: TGCAGTGCTCCGGCGGGAGGTAGTACAGATACGCAGTATTTT

V gene: TRBV20-1
CDR3 length: 12
D gene: .
J gene: TRBJ1-2
clone size: .
CDR3 protein: CSATYRASGYTF
CDR3 DNA: TGCAGTGCTACGTACAGGGCGAGTGGCTACACCTTC

V gene: TRBV6-1
CDR3 length: 16
D gene: TRBD2
J gene: TRBJ2-1
clone size: .
CDR3 protein: CASRLQTSGSYNEQFF
CDR3 DNA: TGTGCCAGCAGACTCCAGACTAGCGGGTCCTACAATGAGCAGTTCTTC

V gene: TRBV5-6
CDR3 length: 16
D gene: TRBD1
J gene: TRBJ1-2
clone size: .
CDR3 protein: CASSPIPGQGNYGYTF
CDR3 DNA: TGTGCCAGCAGCCCCATCCCGGGACAGGGAAACTATGGCTACACCTTC

V gene: TRBV20-1
CDR3 length: 17
D gene: TRBD2
J gene: TRBJ2-7
clone size: .
CDR3 protein: CSASTTQTSGGTYEQYF
CDR3 DNA: TGCAGTGCTAGCACAACCCAAACTAGCGGGGGGACCTACGAGCAGTACTTC

V gene: TRBV19
CDR3 length: 13
D gene: .
J gene: TRBJ1-1
clone size: .
CDR3 protein: CASSVQRNTEAFF
CDR3 DNA: TGTGCCAGTAGCGTACAGAGGAACACTGAAGCTTTCTTT

V gene: TRBV2
CDR3 length: 15
D gene: TRBD1
J gene: TRBJ2-5
clone size: .
CDR3 protein: CASSAPTGVQETQYF
CDR3 DNA: TGTGCCAGCAGTGCTCCGACAGGGGTCCAAGAGACCCAGTACTTC

V gene: TRBV27
CDR3 length: 18
D gene: .
J gene: TRBJ2-3
clone size: .
CDR3 protein: CASSNEGWGRAFTDTQYF
CDR3 DNA: TGTGCCAGCAGTAATGAGGGATGGGGCAGAGCCTTCACAGATACGCAGTATTTT

V gene: TRBV6-4
CDR3 length: 16
D gene: TRBD2
J gene: TRBJ2-7
clone size: .
CDR3 protein: CASSRIGGTSTSEQYF
CDR3 DNA: TGTGCCAGCAGTCGAATAGGCGGGACTAGCACATCCGAGCAGTACTTC

V gene: TRBV2
CDR3 length: 15
D gene: .
J gene: TRBJ1-1
clone size: .
CDR3 protein: CASSVIQGPYTEAFF
CDR3 DNA: TGTGCCAGCAGTGTGATCCAGGGACCCTACACTGAAGCTTTCTTT

V gene: TRBV6-2/TRBV6-3
CDR3 length: 19
D gene: TRBD1
J gene: TRBJ1-5
clone size: few
CDR3 protein: CASSYSPRQGARVSQPQHF
CDR3 DNA: TGTGCCAGCAGTTACTCACCTCGACAGGGGGCGCGGGTCTCTCAGCCCCAGCATTTT

V gene: TRBV5-1
CDR3 length: 15
D gene: .
J gene: TRBJ1-2
clone size: .
CDR3 protein: CASSLGSNRVSGYTF
CDR3 DNA: TGCGCCAGCAGCTTGGGCTCTAACAGGGTTTCTGGCTACACCTTC

V gene: TRBV5-5
CDR3 length: 14
D gene: .
J gene: TRBJ1-5
clone size: .
CDR3 protein: CASSLLGNNQPQHF
CDR3 DNA: TGTGCCAGCAGCTTGCTGGGGAACAATCAGCCCCAGCATTTT

V gene: TRBV6-5
CDR3 length: 14
D gene: .
J gene: TRBJ2-5
clone size: .
CDR3 protein: CASSYYQGEETQYF
CDR3 DNA: TGTGCCAGCAGTTACTACCAGGGAGAAGAGACCCAGTACTTC

V gene: TRBV19
CDR3 length: 15
D gene: .
J gene: TRBJ1-2
clone size: .
CDR3 protein: CASIERDITGKGYTF
CDR3 DNA: TGTGCCAGTATAGAGCGGGATATCACAGGGAAAGGCTACACCTTC

V gene: TRBV7-3
CDR3 length: 15
D gene: TRBD2
J gene: TRBJ2-1
clone size: .
CDR3 protein: CASSSTSGSYNEQFF
CDR3 DNA: TGTGCCAGCAGCTCTACTAGCGGCTCCTACAATGAGCAGTTCTTC

V gene: TRBV7-3
CDR3 length: 15
D gene: TRBD1
J gene: TRBJ1-2
clone size: few
CDR3 protein: CASSLTPGQIHGYTF
CDR3 DNA: TGTGCCAGCAGCTTAACTCCGGGACAGATCCATGGCTACACCTTC

V gene: TRBV2
CDR3 length: 17
D gene: TRBD1
J gene: TRBJ1-2
clone size: .
CDR3 protein: CASSANPRQGRGYGYTF
CDR3 DNA: TGTGCCAGCAGTGCGAACCCGAGACAGGGACGGGGCTATGGCTACACCTTC

V gene: TRBV15
CDR3 length: 15
D gene: .
J gene: TRBJ1-2
clone size: .
CDR3 protein: CATSRDAGRGYGYTF
CDR3 DNA: TGTGCCACCAGCAGAGATGCTGGCAGGGGATATGGCTACACCTTC

V gene: TRBV28
CDR3 length: 15
D gene: TRBD2
J gene: TRBJ2-2
clone size: once
CDR3 protein: CASSRSGRLAGELFF
CDR3 DNA: TGTGCCAGCAGCCGTAGCGGGAGGCTGGCCGGGGAGCTGTTTTTT

V gene: TRBV10-3
CDR3 length: 14
D gene: TRBD1
J gene: TRBJ2-3
clone size: .
CDR3 protein: CAISPGGRADTQYF
CDR3 DNA: TGTGCCATCAGCCCAGGGGGCAGGGCAGATACGCAGTATTTT

V gene: TRBV7-9
CDR3 length: 13
D gene: .
J gene: TRBJ1-6
clone size: .
CDR3 protein: CASSGTGHSPLHF
CDR3 DNA: TGTGCCAGCTCCGGGACCGGCCATTCACCCCTCCACTTT

V gene: TRBV6-1
CDR3 length: 16
D gene: TRBD1
J gene: TRBJ1-5
clone size: .
CDR3 protein: CASKRYGTGGNQPQHF
CDR3 DNA: TGTGCCAGCAAGAGGTACGGGACAGGGGGTAATCAGCCCCAGCATTTT

V gene: TRBV20-1
CDR3 length: 13
D gene: .
J gene: TRBJ1-2
clone size: .
CDR3 protein: CSARDLGTYGYTF
CDR3 DNA: TGCAGTGCTAGAGATTTGGGGACCTATGGCTACACCTTC

V gene: TRBV6-2/TRBV6-3
CDR3 length: 20
D gene: TRBD2
J gene: TRBJ2-2
clone size: few
CDR3 protein: CASSLGRTSDPIMNTGELFF
CDR3 DNA: TGTGCCAGCAGTCTTGGGAGGACTAGCGACCCTATAATGAACACCGGGGAGCTGTTTTTT

V gene: TRBV5-4
CDR3 length: 15
D gene: .
J gene: TRBJ2-3
clone size: few
CDR3 protein: CASSLALAGTDTQYF
CDR3 DNA: TGTGCCAGCAGCTTGGCCCTTGCCGGAACAGATACGCAGTATTTT

V gene: TRBV6-1
CDR3 length: 13
D gene: .
J gene: TRBJ2-7
clone size: .
CDR3 protein: CASSVWTFVQQYF
CDR3 DNA: TGTGCCAGCAGTGTGTGGACATTCGTCCAGCAGTACTTC

V gene: TRBV27
CDR3 length: 14
D gene: .
J gene: TRBJ1-6
clone size: .
CDR3 protein: CASSLLGGGSPLHF
CDR3 DNA: TGTGCCAGCAGTTTATTGGGGGGCGGTTCACCCCTCCACTTT

V gene: TRBV7-9
CDR3 length: 16
D gene: .
J gene: TRBJ2-7
clone size: .
CDR3 protein: CASSLLATGLTYEQYF
CDR3 DNA: TGTGCCAGCAGCTTATTGGCCACAGGGCTTACCTACGAGCAGTACTTC

V gene: TRBV27
CDR3 length: 14
D gene: TRBD2
J gene: TRBJ2-1
clone size: .
CDR3 protein: CASRSGNSYNEQFF
CDR3 DNA: TGTGCCAGCCGCAGCGGGAACTCCTACAATGAGCAGTTCTTC

V gene: TRBV27
CDR3 length: 18
D gene: .
J gene: TRBJ2-2
clone size: .
CDR3 protein: CASSLSWTNKGNTGELFF
CDR3 DNA: TGTGCCAGCAGTTTATCGTGGACGAACAAAGGGAACACCGGGGAGCTGTTTTTT

V gene: TRBV6-5
CDR3 length: 15
D gene: .
J gene: TRBJ1-2
clone size: .
CDR3 protein: CASSYSHSLNYGYTF
CDR3 DNA: TGTGCCAGCAGTTACAGCCACTCCTTAAACTATGGCTACACCTTC

V gene: TRBV19
CDR3 length: 12
D gene: .
J gene: TRBJ1-5
clone size: .
CDR3 protein: CASSPQGPPQHF
CDR3 DNA: TGTGCCAGTAGTCCACAGGGCCCGCCCCAGCATTTT

V gene: TRBV6-1
CDR3 length: 15
D gene: TRBD1
J gene: TRBJ2-6
clone size: .
CDR3 protein: CASSVQGSGANVLTF
CDR3 DNA: TGTGCCAGCAGTGTACAGGGGTCCGGGGCCAACGTCCTGACTTTC

V gene: TRBV6-1
CDR3 length: 14
D gene: .
J gene: TRBJ2-3
clone size: .
CDR3 protein: CASSEGGWQDTQYF
CDR3 DNA: TGTGCCAGCAGTGAAGGAGGCTGGCAAGATACGCAGTATTTT

V gene: TRBV20-1
CDR3 length: 15
D gene: TRBD1
J gene: TRBJ1-1
clone size: .
CDR3 protein: CSARDRRQGNTEAFF
CDR3 DNA: TGCAGTGCTAGAGATCGTAGACAGGGGAACACTGAAGCTTTCTTT

V gene: TRBV20-1
CDR3 length: 15
D gene: TRBD2
J gene: TRBJ2-2
clone size: .
CDR3 protein: CSVRRTSGGTGELFF
CDR3 DNA: TGCAGTGTCAGGCGGACTAGCGGGGGGACCGGGGAGCTGTTTTTT

V gene: TRBV2
CDR3 length: 14
D gene: .
J gene: TRBJ1-1
clone size: few
CDR3 protein: CASSAGLRNTEAFF
CDR3 DNA: TGTGCCAGCAGTGCGGGACTCAGAAACACTGAAGCTTTCTTT

V gene: TRBV2
CDR3 length: 14
D gene: .
J gene: TRBJ2-5
clone size: .
CDR3 protein: CASSDISFQETQYF
CDR3 DNA: TGTGCCAGCAGTGATATCAGTTTCCAGGAGACCCAGTACTTC

V gene: TRBV6-1
CDR3 length: 13
D gene: TRBD1
J gene: TRBJ1-1
clone size: .
CDR3 protein: CASSTDRGTEAFF
CDR3 DNA: TGTGCCAGCAGTACAGACAGGGGCACTGAAGCTTTCTTT

V gene: TRBV6-1
CDR3 length: 15
D gene: .
J gene: TRBJ2-1
clone size: .
CDR3 protein: CASRTTNTGYNEQFF
CDR3 DNA: TGTGCCAGCCGAACCACGAATACAGGGTACAATGAGCAGTTCTTC

V gene: TRBV5-4
CDR3 length: 15
D gene: TRBD1
J gene: TRBJ1-2
clone size: .
CDR3 protein: CASSSRTGENYGYTF
CDR3 DNA: TGTGCCAGCAGCTCGAGGACAGGGGAAAACTATGGCTACACCTTC

V gene: TRBV11-3
CDR3 length: 12
D gene: .
J gene: TRBJ2-1
clone size: .
CDR3 protein: CASSQTSSGPFF
CDR3 DNA: TGTGCCAGCAGCCAGACTAGTTCTGGTCCGTTCTTC

V gene: TRBV19
CDR3 length: 14
D gene: .
J gene: TRBJ2-5
clone size: once
CDR3 protein: CASRLTAGGETQYF
CDR3 DNA: TGTGCCAGTAGGCTAACGGCAGGCGGGGAGACCCAGTACTTC

V gene: TRBV25-1
CDR3 length: 15
D gene: .
J gene: TRBJ1-2
clone size: .
CDR3 protein: CASSDSRRPNYGYTF
CDR3 DNA: TGTGCCAGCAGTGATTCCCGGAGACCTAACTATGGCTACACCTTC

V gene: TRBV15
CDR3 length: 16
D gene: .
J gene: TRBJ2-3
clone size: few
CDR3 protein: CATSRRRGADTDTQYF
CDR3 DNA: TGTGCCACCAGCAGACGTAGGGGGGCAGATACAGATACGCAGTATTTT

V gene: TRBV20-1
CDR3 length: 15
D gene: .
J gene: TRBJ1-5
clone size: .
CDR3 protein: CSARDPLGGHQPQHF
CDR3 DNA: TGCAGTGCTAGAGATCCGTTAGGGGGTCATCAGCCCCAGCATTTT

V gene: TRBV24-1
CDR3 length: 13
D gene: TRBD2
J gene: TRBJ2-1
clone size: few
CDR3 protein: CATSDSGGDEQFF
CDR3 DNA: TGTGCCACCAGTGATTCCGGGGGGGATGAGCAGTTCTTC

V gene: TRBV10-3
CDR3 length: 15
D gene: .
J gene: TRBJ1-5
clone size: few
CDR3 protein: CAISEGANSNQPQHF
CDR3 DNA: TGTGCCATCAGTGAAGGGGCAAATAGCAATCAGCCCCAGCATTTT

V gene: TRBV20-1
CDR3 length: 15
D gene: TRBD1
J gene: TRBJ2-2
clone size: few
CDR3 protein: CSARDRGQGSGELFF
CDR3 DNA: TGCAGTGCTAGAGATCGGGGACAGGGTTCCGGGGAGCTGTTTTTT